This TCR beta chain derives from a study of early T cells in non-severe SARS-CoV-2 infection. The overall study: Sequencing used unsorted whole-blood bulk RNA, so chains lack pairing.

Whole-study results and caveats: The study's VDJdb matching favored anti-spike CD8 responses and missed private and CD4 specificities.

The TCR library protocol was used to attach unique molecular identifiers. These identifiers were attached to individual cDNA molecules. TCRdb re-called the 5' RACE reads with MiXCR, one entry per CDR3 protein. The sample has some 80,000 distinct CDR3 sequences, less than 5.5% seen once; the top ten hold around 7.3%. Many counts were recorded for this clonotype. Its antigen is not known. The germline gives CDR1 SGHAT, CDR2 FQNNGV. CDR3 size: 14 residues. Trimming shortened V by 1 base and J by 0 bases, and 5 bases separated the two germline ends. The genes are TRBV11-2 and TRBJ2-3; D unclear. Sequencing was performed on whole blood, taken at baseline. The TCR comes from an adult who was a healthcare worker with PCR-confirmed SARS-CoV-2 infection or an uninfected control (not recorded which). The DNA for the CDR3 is TGTGCCAGCAGCTTAGGGCGGAGCACAGATACGCAGTATTTT. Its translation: CASSLGRSTDTQYF.